The clone carrying this T cell receptor (beta chain) was seen a single time. Its antigen remains unidentified. The data are from a study of T-cell reconstitution after alpha-beta-depleted transplantation in children. Study observations and caveats: Fresh T-cell production supplied most of the T-cell counts and diversity seen one year after transplant. Several hundred rapidly expanded clones from non-depleted graft cells reportedly supplied alpha-beta T cells about two months post-transplant.

The CDR3 extends over 14 amino acids. The V and J ends lost 6 bases and 4 bases, in that order; junction bases with no gene match: 6. From germline, CDR1 is SQVTM and CDR2 ANQGSEA. For TCRbeta, the library was prepared with unique molecular identifiers. MiXCR was run by TCRdb on the PCR reads, yielding one entry per CDR3 protein. Among approximately 230,000 distinct CDR3 sequences listed, more than 20% were seen once. Sequencing was performed on PBMCs, taken before TCRalphabeta/CD19-depleted stem cell transplant. The chain employs TRBV29-1 and TRBJ2-3; 11 nucleotides align to TRBD1. The sequence came from a girl aged 2 to 10 with Fanconi anemia, due to receive a stem cell transplant. For the CDR3, the DNA is TGCAGCGTGCGCGGACAGGGGGCTGCAGATACGCAGTATTTT. Translating gives CSVRGQGAADTQYF.